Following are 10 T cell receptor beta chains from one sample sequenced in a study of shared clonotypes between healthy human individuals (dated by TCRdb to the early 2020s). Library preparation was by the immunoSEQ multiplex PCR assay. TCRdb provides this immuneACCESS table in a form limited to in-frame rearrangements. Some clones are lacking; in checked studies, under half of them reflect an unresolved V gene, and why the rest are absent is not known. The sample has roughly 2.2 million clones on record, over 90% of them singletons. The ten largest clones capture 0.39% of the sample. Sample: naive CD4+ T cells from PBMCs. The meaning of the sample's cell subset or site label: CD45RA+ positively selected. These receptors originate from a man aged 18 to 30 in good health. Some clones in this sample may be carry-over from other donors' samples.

The CDR3 DNA sequence: TGTGCCTGTAGACAGGGGGGGACCGGGGAGCTGTTTTTT. It translates to CACRQGGTGELFF. The genes are TRBV30 and TRBJ2-2, with 9 bases matching TRBD1. This CDR3 comprises 13 residues. From germline, CDR1 is GTSNPN and CDR2 SVGIG (reference sequence). Losses at the gene ends were 6 bases for V and 5 bases for J; bases not matched to a gene: 4.

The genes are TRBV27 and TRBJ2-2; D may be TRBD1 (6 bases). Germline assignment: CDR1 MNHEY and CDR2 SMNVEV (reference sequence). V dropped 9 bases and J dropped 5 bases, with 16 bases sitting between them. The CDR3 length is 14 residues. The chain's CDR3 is CASSNRASTGELFF. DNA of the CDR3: TGTGCCAGTTCCAACAGGGCTTCTACCGGGGAGCTGTTTTTT.

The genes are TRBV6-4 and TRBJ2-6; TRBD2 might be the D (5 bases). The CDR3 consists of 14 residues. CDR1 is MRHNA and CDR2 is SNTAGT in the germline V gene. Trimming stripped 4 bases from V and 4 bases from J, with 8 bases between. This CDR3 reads CASSVGLGANVLTF. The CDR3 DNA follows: TGTGCCAGCAGTGTTGGACTCGGGGCCAACGTCCTGACTTTC.

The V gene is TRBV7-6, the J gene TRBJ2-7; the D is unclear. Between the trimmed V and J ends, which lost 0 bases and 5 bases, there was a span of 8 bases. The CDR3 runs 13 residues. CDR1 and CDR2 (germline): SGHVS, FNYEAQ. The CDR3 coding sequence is TGTGCCAGCAGCTTAGCTATAAGGCACGAGCAGTACTTC. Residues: CASSLAIRHEQYF.

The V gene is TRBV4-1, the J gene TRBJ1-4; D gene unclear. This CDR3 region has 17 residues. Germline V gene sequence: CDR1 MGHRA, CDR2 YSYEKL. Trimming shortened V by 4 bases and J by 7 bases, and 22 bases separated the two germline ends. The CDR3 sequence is CASSLKPPAWRGEKLFF. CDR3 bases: TGCGCCAGCAGCCTCAAGCCGCCCGCATGGCGGGGTGAAAAACTGTTTTTT.

CDR3 nucleotides: TGCGCCAGCAGCTTGGACAGATGGGCCACCTACGAGCAGTACTTC. Protein product: CASSLDRWATYEQYF. V and J are TRBV5-1 and TRBJ2-7; unclear D gene. CDR1 and CDR2 from the germline V gene are SGHRS and YFSETQ. The CDR3 sequence is 15 residues long. V was shortened by 0 bases and J by 2 bases, with 12 bases between the two germline ends.

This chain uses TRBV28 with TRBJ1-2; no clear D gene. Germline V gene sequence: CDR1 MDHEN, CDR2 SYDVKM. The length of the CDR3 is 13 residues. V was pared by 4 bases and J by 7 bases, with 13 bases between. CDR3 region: CASSSVRVGGYTF. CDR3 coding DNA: TGTGCCAGCAGTTCCGTTAGGGTGGGTGGCTACACCTTC.

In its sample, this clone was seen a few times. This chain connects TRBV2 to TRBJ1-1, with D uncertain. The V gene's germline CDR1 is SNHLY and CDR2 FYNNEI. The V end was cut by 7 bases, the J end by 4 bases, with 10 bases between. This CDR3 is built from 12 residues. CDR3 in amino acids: CASMVRFTEAFF. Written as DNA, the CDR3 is TGTGCCAGCATGGTGCGTTTCACTGAAGCTTTCTTT.

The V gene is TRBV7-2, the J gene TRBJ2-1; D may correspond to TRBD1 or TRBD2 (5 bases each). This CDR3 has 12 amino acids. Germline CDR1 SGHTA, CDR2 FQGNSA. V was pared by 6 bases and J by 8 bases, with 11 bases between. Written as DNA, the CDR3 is TGTGCCAGCAGTCCTCTGGGGGATGAGCAGTTCTTC. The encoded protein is CASSPLGDEQFF.

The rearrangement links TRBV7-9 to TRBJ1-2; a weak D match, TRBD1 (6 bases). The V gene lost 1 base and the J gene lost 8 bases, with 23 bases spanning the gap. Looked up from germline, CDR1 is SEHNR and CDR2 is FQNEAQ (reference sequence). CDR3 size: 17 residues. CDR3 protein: CASSLDLNHRAPRGYTF. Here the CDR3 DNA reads TGTGCCAGCAGCTTAGACCTAAATCACAGGGCCCCCCGGGGCTACACCTTC.